The rows below give T cell receptor beta chains drawn from one sample of a study of OX40 agonist ivuxolimab in advanced cancers. Profiling relied on immunoSEQ multiplex PCR, and the TCRdb table lists in-frame clones only, not all of them. The data hold 50,000 to 55,000 clones, with about 88% observed a single time. Sample: CD4+ or CD8+ T cells sorted from blood, taken in a trial of the OX40 agonist ivuxolimab. The receptors here all came from an adult with an advanced solid tumor such as melanoma, head and neck, liver or kidney cancer. The CDR3 runs from the conserved cysteine through the conserved F or W. A D gene is named only where the DNA matches it firmly. Only part of the rows carry a size: once, few, many, or a class if the clone is expanded.

size: NA; D: NA; J: TRBJ1-2; V: TRBV4-2; DNA: TGTGCCAGCAGCCAAGATCTGGGCGGTCGTGGCTACACCTTC; CDR3: CASSQDLGGRGYTF
size: NA; D: TRBD2; J: TRBJ2-2; V: TRBV11-2; DNA: TGTGCCAGCAGTTGGACTAGCGGGGCATTCACCGGGGAGCTGTTTTTT; CDR3: CASSWTSGAFTGELFF
size: NA; D: NA; J: TRBJ2-2; V: TRBV5-1; DNA: TGCGCCAGCAGCCCGAGGTCAGTGGCGGGCAGCACCGGGGAGCTGTTTTTT; CDR3: CASSPRSVAGSTGELFF
size: NA; D: TRBD1; J: TRBJ2-7; V: TRBV10-3; DNA: TGTGCCATCGAGGACAGGGACTACGAGCAGTACTTC; CDR3: CAIEDRDYEQYF
size: NA; D: TRBD1; J: TRBJ1-2; V: TRBV5-5; DNA: TGTGCCAGCAGCTTGGGGCAGGGGGGATTCAACTATGGCTACACCTTC; CDR3: CASSLGQGGFNYGYTF
size: few; D: NA; J: TRBJ2-7; V: TRBV6-1; DNA: TGTGCCAGCAGACCATTGAACTCCTACGAGCAGTACTTC; CDR3: CASRPLNSYEQYF
size: NA; D: NA; J: TRBJ1-1; V: TRBV18; DNA: TGTGCCAGCTCACCACCGACGGGGCTAACGGCTTTCTTT; CDR3: CASSPPTGLTAFF
size: once; D: TRBD1; J: TRBJ2-5; V: TRBV19; DNA: TGTGCCAGTAGTGCTACCGGGACAGGAAGGGAGACCCAGTACTTC; CDR3: CASSATGTGRETQYF
size: NA; D: NA; J: TRBJ2-5; V: TRBV15; DNA: TGTGCCACCAGCAGAGGCATTCAAGAGACCCAGTACTTC; CDR3: CATSRGIQETQYF
size: NA; D: NA; J: TRBJ2-3; V: TRBV7-2; DNA: TGTGCCAGCAGCTTAGCAGTGGGGGATACGCAGTATTTT; CDR3: CASSLAVGDTQYF
size: NA; D: NA; J: TRBJ1-2; V: TRBV5-6; DNA: TGTGCCAGCAGCCACAAAATGACCGCTAGCTATGGCTACACCTTC; CDR3: CASSHKMTASYGYTF
size: NA; D: NA; J: TRBJ2-7; V: TRBV5-5; DNA: TGTGCCAGCAGCTTTTTGAGCCGTAACGAGCAGTACTTC; CDR3: CASSFLSRNEQYF
size: once; D: NA; J: TRBJ1-5; V: TRBV5-6; DNA: TGTGCCAGCAGCTTGTATGGGGATCATTGGCAGCCCCAGCATTTT; CDR3: CASSLYGDHWQPQHF
size: NA; D: TRBD1; J: TRBJ2-1; V: TRBV7-3; DNA: TGTGCCAGCAGTTACGACAGGGCCAATGAGCAGTTCTTC; CDR3: CASSYDRANEQFF
size: NA; D: TRBD2; J: TRBJ2-3; V: TRBV5-4; DNA: TGTGCCAGCAGCTTGGAGGGACTAGCGGGAGGCTGGAGGACAGATACGCAGTATTTT; CDR3: CASSLEGLAGGWRTDTQYF
size: NA; D: NA; J: TRBJ2-3; V: TRBV5-1; DNA: TGCGCCAGCAGCTCCCGGGTGAGGACGGCAGATACGCAGTATTTT; CDR3: CASSSRVRTADTQYF
size: NA; D: TRBD1; J: TRBJ2-7; V: TRBV6-5; DNA: TGTGCCAGCAGTGAGGACAGGTTCTACGAGCAGTACTTC; CDR3: CASSEDRFYEQYF
size: NA; D: NA; J: TRBJ1-1; V: TRBV19; DNA: TGTGCCAGTAGTCACACTACAGGGAGGACTGAAGCTTTCTTT; CDR3: CASSHTTGRTEAFF
size: NA; D: NA; J: TRBJ1-2; V: TRBV30; DNA: TGTGCCTGGAGCCCATACCGAGCGGGCGGCTACACCTTC; CDR3: CAWSPYRAGGYTF
size: NA; D: TRBD2; J: TRBJ2-3; V: TRBV4-2; DNA: TGTGCCAGCAGCCAAGGGCAGGGACTAGCGGGGTCGGATACGCAGTATTTT; CDR3: CASSQGQGLAGSDTQYF
size: NA; D: NA; J: TRBJ1-1; V: TRBV11-3; DNA: TGTGCCAGCAGCCCCGACGGGATGAACACTGAAGCTTTCTTT; CDR3: CASSPDGMNTEAFF
size: NA; D: NA; J: TRBJ2-1; V: TRBV2; DNA: TGTGCCAGCAGTGATTCAGTTTACAATGAGCAGTTCTTC; CDR3: CASSDSVYNEQFF
size: NA; D: TRBD2; J: TRBJ2-5; V: TRBV2; DNA: TGTGCCAGCCGGACTAGCGGAGCTAGCCTCGGGACCCAGTACTTC; CDR3: CASRTSGASLGTQYF
size: NA; D: TRBD2; J: TRBJ2-1; V: TRBV19; DNA: TGTGCCAGTAACCCGGACGGGGGAGGGCCCAATGAGCAGTTCTTC; CDR3: CASNPDGGGPNEQFF
size: NA; D: TRBD2; J: TRBJ2-3; V: TRBV10-3; DNA: TGTGCCATCAGTGAGTCGGGACTAGCGGGACTTAAAGATACGCAGTATTTT; CDR3: CAISESGLAGLKDTQYF
size: NA; D: TRBD1; J: TRBJ2-7; V: TRBV10-3; DNA: TGTGCCATCAGTGAGTCGACAGGGTCTTTCGAGCAGTACTTC; CDR3: CAISESTGSFEQYF
size: NA; D: NA; J: TRBJ2-5; V: TRBV5-1; DNA: TGCGCCAGCAGCTCCCAACAGGGACCAGGGACCCAGTACTTC; CDR3: CASSSQQGPGTQYF
size: NA; D: NA; J: TRBJ2-1; V: TRBV15; DNA: TGTGCCACCAGCAGAGATGTGACTACCCCCGCGGAGCAGTTCTTC; CDR3: CATSRDVTTPAEQFF
size: NA; D: NA; J: TRBJ1-1; V: TRBV5-1; DNA: TGCGCCAGCAGCAGCCGGGACGGGAACACTGAAGCTTTCTTT; CDR3: CASSSRDGNTEAFF
size: NA; D: NA; J: TRBJ1-1; V: TRBV7-3; DNA: TGTGCCAGCAGCTGGACTTTGAACACTGAAGCTTTCTTT; CDR3: CASSWTLNTEAFF
size: NA; D: NA; J: TRBJ2-5; V: TRBV5-6; DNA: TGTGCCAGCAACTCGAGGTCGGAGGGAGAGACCCAGTACTTC; CDR3: CASNSRSEGETQYF
size: NA; D: NA; J: TRBJ1-1; V: TRBV5-4; DNA: TGTGCCAGCAGCTTGGGGCTCATGAACACTGAAGCTTTCTTT; CDR3: CASSLGLMNTEAFF
size: NA; D: NA; J: TRBJ1-1; V: TRBV6-6; DNA: TGTGCCAGCATCCCCGGGGGCAAAATCACTGAAGCTTTCTTT; CDR3: CASIPGGKITEAFF
size: NA; D: TRBD1; J: TRBJ1-5; V: TRBV19; DNA: TGTGCCAGTAGTGGAACAGGGGGCAATCAGCCCCAGCATTTT; CDR3: CASSGTGGNQPQHF
size: NA; D: NA; J: TRBJ1-2; V: TRBV7-8; DNA: TGTGCCAGCAGCTTAGGCGGGACAACCGCTTTTTCTTATGGCTACACCTTC; CDR3: CASSLGGTTAFSYGYTF
size: NA; D: NA; J: TRBJ2-1; V: TRBV6-5; DNA: TGTGCCAGCACCAATTACAATGAGCAGTTCTTC; CDR3: CASTNYNEQFF
size: NA; D: NA; J: TRBJ1-2; V: TRBV28; DNA: TGTGCCAGCAGGTACCGTGGAGGGGCGTTCTATGGCTACACCTTC; CDR3: CASRYRGGAFYGYTF
size: NA; D: TRBD1; J: TRBJ1-3; V: TRBV6-6; DNA: TGTGCCTGCGAAGCAGGGGGTGGAAACACCATATATTTT; CDR3: CACEAGGGNTIYF
size: NA; D: NA; J: TRBJ2-5; V: TRBV12-5; DNA: TGTGCTAGTGGCCGAGGGGGAACCGAGACCCAGTACTTC; CDR3: CASGRGGTETQYF
size: NA; D: NA; J: TRBJ2-5; V: TRBV7-6; DNA: TGTGCCAGCACCTCAGGGAACCCAATAGAGACCCAGTACTTC; CDR3: CASTSGNPIETQYF
size: NA; D: TRBD1; J: TRBJ1-4; V: TRBV28; DNA: TGTGCCAGCACACAGGGGGGCCAAGGCGATGAAAAACTGTTTTTT; CDR3: CASTQGGQGDEKLFF
size: NA; D: NA; J: TRBJ2-7; V: TRBV5-1; DNA: TGCGCCAGCAGCTTGGGGCAGGGAAGCTACGAGCAGTACTTC; CDR3: CASSLGQGSYEQYF
size: NA; D: NA; J: TRBJ2-3; V: TRBV11-3; DNA: TGTGCCAGCAGCTTAGGTGGAGGGAATACGCAGTATTTT; CDR3: CASSLGGGNTQYF
size: NA; D: TRBD2; J: TRBJ2-7; V: TRBV5-1; DNA: TGCGCCAGCAGCTTGCAGCGGGGGGACTACGAGCAGTACTTC; CDR3: CASSLQRGDYEQYF
size: few; D: TRBD1; J: TRBJ1-5; V: TRBV7-9; DNA: TGTGCCAGCAGCTCAGGGGGACAGAGCAATCAGCCCCAGCATTTT; CDR3: CASSSGGQSNQPQHF
size: NA; D: NA; J: TRBJ1-1; V: TRBV6-1; DNA: TGTGCCAGCAGTGAAGATGAGTGGGTGAGACCCAACACTGAAGCTTTCTTT; CDR3: CASSEDEWVRPNTEAFF
size: once; D: NA; J: TRBJ1-2; V: TRBV30; DNA: TGTGCCTGGGAGGGGTCGGGGGCGGGAGGCTACACCTTC; CDR3: CAWEGSGAGGYTF
size: NA; D: TRBD1; J: TRBJ2-7; V: TRBV5-4; DNA: TGTGCCAGCAGCACTACACCGGGACAGGGCTACGAGCAGTACTTC; CDR3: CASSTTPGQGYEQYF
size: once; D: TRBD1; J: TRBJ2-5; V: TRBV29-1; DNA: TGCAGCGTGCGGACAGGGGGCCAAGAGACCCAGTACTTC; CDR3: CSVRTGGQETQYF
size: few; D: NA; J: TRBJ1-1; V: TRBV18; DNA: TGTGCCAGCTCACCGGGACAGAACACTGAAGCTTTCTTT; CDR3: CASSPGQNTEAFF
size: NA; D: TRBD2; J: TRBJ2-1; V: TRBV6-5; DNA: TGTGCCAGCAGTACCCGGGACCGCGGGGGGAATGAGCAGTTCTTC; CDR3: CASSTRDRGGNEQFF
size: NA; D: TRBD2; J: TRBJ2-1; V: TRBV19; DNA: TGTGCCAGTAGTGGGGGAAGAAGCGGGGTCTACAATGAGCAGTTCTTC; CDR3: CASSGGRSGVYNEQFF
size: NA; D: TRBD1; J: TRBJ1-6; V: TRBV6-1; DNA: TGTGCCAGCAGTGACCGACAGGGCTATAATTCACCCCTCCACTTT; CDR3: CASSDRQGYNSPLHF
size: NA; D: NA; J: TRBJ1-1; V: TRBV2; DNA: TGTGCCAGCAACAACCTTCCAAAGAACACTGAAGCTTTCTTT; CDR3: CASNNLPKNTEAFF